This is a list of T cell receptor beta chains from one sample in a study of radiation and T cells in renal cell carcinoma. The method was immunoSEQ multiplex PCR; TCRdb's version includes in-frame clones alone and lacks a portion of them. The sample lists 100,000 to 150,000 clones, around 81% occurring once. The starting material was blood, obtained from a patient whose treatment included radiotherapy and nephrectomy. Every receptor here comes from a man between 45 and 60 years old with renal cell carcinoma. Both conserved end residues are part of each CDR3. The D gene is left open where the match is weak. Rows give clone size only sometimes, using once, few, many, or a class for an expanded clone.

d_gene	j_gene	v_gene	abundance	CDR3aa	CDR3nt
.	TRBJ1-1	TRBV14	.	CASSQAVGTVAFF	TGTGCCAGCAGCCAAGCTGTGGGCACGGTAGCTTTCTTT
TRBD1	TRBJ1-1	TRBV5-1	.	CASSLAGTGYTEAFF	TGCGCCAGCAGCCTCGCCGGGACAGGGTACACTGAAGCTTTCTTT
TRBD2	TRBJ2-3	TRBV5-1	.	CASSPHSGSNTDTQYF	TGCGCCAGCAGCCCACATAGCGGGAGTAACACAGATACGCAGTATTTT
.	TRBJ2-2	TRBV14	.	CASSQVSGNTGELFF	TGTGCCAGCAGCCAAGTGTCCGGGAACACCGGGGAGCTGTTTTTT
.	TRBJ1-2	TRBV14	.	CASSPRTVQSYGYTF	TGTGCCAGCAGCCCTCGGACAGTCCAATCCTATGGCTACACCTTC
.	TRBJ1-1	TRBV9	few	CASIETEAFF	TGTGCCAGCATTGAGACTGAAGCTTTCTTT
.	TRBJ1-2	TRBV7-2	.	CASSLDRAGYTF	TGTGCCAGCAGCTTAGACAGGGCTGGCTACACCTTC
.	TRBJ2-7	TRBV19	few	CASSMTGRSYEQYF	TGTGCCAGTAGTATGACAGGAAGGTCCTACGAGCAGTACTTC
.	TRBJ1-2	TRBV5-1	few	CASSLEGDGYTF	TGCGCCAGCAGCTTGGAAGGGGACGGCTACACCTTC
.	TRBJ2-3	TRBV18	.	CASSPRPDTQYF	TGTGCCAGCTCCCCGAGACCAGATACGCAGTATTTT
.	TRBJ1-1	TRBV7-2	.	CASTRDMNTEAFF	TGTGCCAGCACCAGGGACATGAACACTGAAGCTTTCTTT
.	TRBJ1-1	TRBV19	.	CASSPQGVTEAFF	TGTGCCAGTAGTCCACAGGGTGTGACTGAAGCTTTCTTT
TRBD2	TRBJ2-3	TRBV4-3	.	CASSQDLAGETDTQYF	TGCGCCAGCAGCCAAGATCTGGCGGGAGAAACAGATACGCAGTATTTT
.	TRBJ2-5	TRBV27	.	CASSLSRDQETQYF	TGTGCCAGCAGTTTATCGCGGGACCAAGAGACCCAGTACTTC
.	TRBJ1-4	TRBV15	.	CATTDSAAVKLFF	TGTGCCACCACAGACAGCGCGGCAGTGAAACTGTTTTTT
.	TRBJ2-5	TRBV19	.	CASSTRGGVGKTQYF	TGTGCCAGTAGTACCAGGGGAGGTGTGGGAAAGACCCAGTACTTC
.	TRBJ2-1	TRBV14	.	CASSPGVYGRFF	TGTGCCAGCAGCCCAGGGGTCTACGGAAGGTTCTTC
TRBD1	TRBJ1-4	TRBV9	once	CASSPRNRGRDEKLFF	TGTGCCAGCAGCCCGCGGAACAGGGGGCGCGATGAAAAACTGTTTTTT
.	TRBJ2-2	TRBV4-3	.	CASSEASRDWDTGELFF	TGCGCCAGCAGCGAAGCATCCAGGGATTGGGACACCGGGGAGCTGTTTTTT
TRBD1	TRBJ1-3	TRBV6-1	.	CASSAGQASGNTIYF	TGTGCCAGCAGTGCGGGACAGGCCTCTGGAAACACCATATATTTT
.	TRBJ2-3	TRBV9	.	CASTRTGHGTDTQYF	TGTGCCAGCACACGGACGGGCCACGGGACAGATACGCAGTATTTT
TRBD1	TRBJ2-7	TRBV28	.	CASRVDRGFSYEQYF	TGTGCCAGCAGGGTCGACAGGGGGTTCTCGTACGAGCAGTACTTC
.	TRBJ1-4	TRBV7-9	.	CASTLLGASNEKLFF	TGTGCCAGCACCCTTCTGGGGGCTTCCAATGAAAAACTGTTTTTT
.	TRBJ1-1	TRBV10-2	.	CASSPLRELPTEAFF	TGCGCCAGCAGCCCTCTCAGGGAACTCCCTACTGAAGCTTTCTTT
.	TRBJ2-4	TRBV29-1	.	CSVQGQGVLIAGNIQYF	TGCAGCGTGCAGGGACAGGGAGTTTTAATAGCGGGGAACATTCAGTACTTC
TRBD2	TRBJ2-5	TRBV6-1	.	CACGGRGGAETQYF	TGTGCCTGCGGGGGGCGGGGGGGGGCGGAGACCCAGTACTTC
.	TRBJ2-7	TRBV6-1	.	CASTDPFGSYEQYF	TGTGCCAGCACTGATCCCTTTGGGTCCTACGAGCAGTACTTC
.	TRBJ1-2	TRBV2	.	CASSEGDILGGGYTF	TGTGCCAGCAGTGAAGGAGACATCTTGGGGGGTGGCTACACCTTC
.	TRBJ2-1	TRBV5-1	.	CASSAVPGVGSYNEQFF	TGCGCCAGCAGCGCCGTTCCCGGAGTTGGGTCCTACAATGAGCAGTTCTTC
TRBD2	TRBJ2-1	TRBV7-2	once	CASSQMGLAGPNEQFF	TGTGCCAGCAGCCAAATGGGACTAGCGGGTCCCAATGAGCAGTTCTTC
.	TRBJ2-7	TRBV6-5	.	CASSYYTTGGEQYF	TGTGCCAGCAGTTACTATACAACGGGCGGCGAGCAGTACTTC
.	TRBJ2-3	TRBV9	.	CASSVAGGAGFTDTQYF	TGTGCCAGCAGCGTAGCTGGGGGGGCGGGCTTCACAGATACGCAGTATTTT
TRBD1	TRBJ1-1	TRBV5-1	.	CASSTGQALTEAFF	TGCGCCAGCAGCACGGGACAGGCACTGACTGAAGCTTTCTTT
TRBD1	TRBJ1-1	TRBV6-5	.	CASSYSTGGTEAFF	TGTGCCAGCAGTTACTCGACAGGGGGCACTGAAGCTTTCTTT
TRBD1	TRBJ1-2	TRBV27	.	CASSSRQGGGWNGYTF	TGTGCCAGCAGTTCTCGACAGGGAGGGGGGTGGAATGGCTACACCTTC
.	TRBJ1-5	TRBV7-9	.	CASSLEGRGTFQPQHF	TGTGCCAGCAGCTTAGAGGGCAGGGGAACCTTTCAGCCCCAGCATTTT
.	TRBJ2-7	TRBV7-9	.	CASSLLTRDYEQYF	TGTGCCAGCAGCTTATTAACCCGCGACTACGAGCAGTACTTC
.	TRBJ1-2	TRBV7-8	.	CASSWTTNYGYTF	TGTGCCAGCAGTTGGACCACCAACTATGGCTACACCTTC
.	TRBJ1-4	TRBV11-2	.	CASSHNVGGEKLFF	TGTGCCAGCAGCCACAACGTAGGGGGTGAAAAACTGTTTTTT
.	TRBJ2-3	TRBV7-9	.	CASSLVIADSTDTQYF	TGTGCCAGCAGCTTAGTAATAGCAGATAGCACAGATACGCAGTATTTT
.	TRBJ2-7	TRBV7-8	.	CASSVGADSYEQYF	TGTGCCAGCAGTGTAGGGGCTGACTCCTACGAGCAGTACTTC
TRBD2	TRBJ2-4	TRBV7-2	once	CASSLDLAGAEAKNIQYF	TGTGCCAGCAGCTTAGATCTAGCGGGAGCGGAAGCCAAAAACATTCAGTACTTC
.	TRBJ2-1	TRBV5-8	.	CASSFFKSGVLDNEQFF	TGTGCCAGCAGCTTTTTCAAGTCCGGCGTATTGGACAATGAGCAGTTCTTC
TRBD2	TRBJ2-7	TRBV28	.	CASSFGLAGGYEQYF	TGTGCCAGCAGTTTTGGCCTAGCGGGAGGGTACGAGCAGTACTTC
TRBD2	TRBJ2-7	TRBV4-3	.	CASRRTSAGPYEQYF	TGCGCCAGCAGAAGGACTAGCGCAGGCCCCTACGAGCAGTACTTC
.	TRBJ2-1	TRBV5-1	.	CASSSNHGDLSKEQFF	TGCGCCAGCAGCTCCAACCATGGCGACCTGTCCAAAGAGCAGTTCTTC
.	TRBJ1-3	TRBV5-8	.	CASSLAGSTSGNTIYF	TGTGCCAGCAGCTTGGCCGGGTCGACCTCTGGAAACACCATATATTTT
.	TRBJ1-1	TRBV30	.	CACLGAGYRATEAFF	TGTGCCTGCCTGGGGGCGGGCTACAGGGCCACTGAAGCTTTCTTT
.	TRBJ2-7	TRBV6-6	.	CASIWGEGAREQYF	TGTGCCAGCATCTGGGGGGAGGGGGCGCGCGAGCAGTACTTC